This T cell receptor (beta chain) originates from a study of CD4+ T cells in melanoma. General study points: CD8+ T cell, macrophage and B cell function reportedly correlated with neoantigen-specific CD4+ T cells. Reportedly, melanoma neoantigen-specific CD4+ T cells showed varied differentiation states.

J gave up 3 bases and V 4 bases, and 3 bases lay outside the gene matches. Germline values: CDR1 SGHRS, CDR2 YFSETQ. CDR3 length equals 13 residues. The table came from immunoSEQ multiplex PCR; TCRdb's copy has only in-frame clones and leaves some out. The table lists fewer than 15,000 clones, 65% to 85% of them singletons, with approximately 5.9% in the top ten. Regarding this clone: Its antigen is as yet unknown.

The rearrangement joins TRBV5-1 to TRBJ1-2; 7 bases match TRBD1. The receptor was derived from a human donor with melanoma. Sequencing input: cells from a culture (not recorded whether cultured in vitro). CDR3 nucleotide sequence: TGCGCCAGCAGCAAGGGACAGTACTATGGCTACACCTTC. It translates to CASSKGQYYGYTF.